A single sample is the source of the 18 T cell receptor beta chains below, sequenced in a study of T cell repertoires in cytomegalovirus infection. TCRdb re-called the reads with MiXCR, one entry per CDR3 protein. The repertoire includes under 200,000 distinct CDR3 sequences, 9.5% of them detected once, and about 4.6% sits in the top ten. Sequences were obtained from PBMCs. These receptors came from a human donor in good health (CMV status not recorded). Some clones in this sample may be carry-over from other donors' samples.

The table lists this clonotype with many counts. J is TRBJ2-5 and V is TRBV7-8; D possibly uses TRBD1 or TRBD2 (5 bases each). With 1 base removed from V and 5 bases from J, the gap between germline ends came to 14 bases. The CDR3 contains 15 residues. Per germline, CDR1 SGHVS and CDR2 FQNEAQ. In nucleotides, the CDR3 is TGTGCCAGCAGCTTAGAGGGGCCCCGAGGGGAGACCCAGTACTTC. This codes for CASSLEGPRGETQYF. Drawing the rest from reference TRBV7-8 and TRBJ2-5, the complete variable domain is GAGVSQSPRYKVAKRGQDVALRCDPISGHVSLFWYQQALGQGPEFLTYFQNEAQLDKSGLPSDRFFAERPEGSVSTLKIQRTQQEDSAVYLCASSLEGPRGETQYFGPGTRLLVL.

At least ten counts were recorded for this clonotype. The V and J genes are TRBV12-3 or TRBV12-4 and TRBJ2-6, with a tentative D call TRBD1 (5 bases). The CDR3 is 15 amino acids. The V end lost 5 bases, the J end lost 0 bases, and 8 bases lay between the germline ends. CDR3 DNA: TGTGCCAGCAGTACGACAGCCTCTGGGGCCAACGTCCTGACTTTC. Protein product: CASSTTASGANVLTF.

This clonotype was detected many times. The rearrangement joins TRBV7-2 to TRBJ2-7, with D maybe TRBD2 (6 bases). The CDR3 consists of 13 residues. Trimming removed 3 bases from V and 6 bases from J, with 12 bases in between. Germline V gene sequence: CDR1 SGHTA, CDR2 FQGNSA. The CDR3 region is CASSFELAPEQYF. CDR3 sequence (DNA): TGTGCCAGCAGCTTCGAGCTAGCGCCCGAGCAGTACTTC.

V and J are TRBV9 and TRBJ1-1, with TRBD1 as a possible D gene (6 bases). Trimming stripped 4 bases from V and 7 bases from J, with 14 bases between. Germline CDR1 is SGDLS and CDR2 is YYNGEE. This CDR3 region has 13 residues. Here the CDR3 reads CASSPGRGSEAFF. The CDR3 DNA is TGTGCCAGCAGCCCGGGCAGGGGAAGTGAAGCTTTCTTT.

This clonotype was seen ten or more times. The chain carries TRBV5-4 and TRBJ2-1, with 8 bases fitting TRBD1. Trimming took 3 bases from V and 8 from J; bases not matched to a gene: 10. The germline gives CDR1 SGHNT, CDR2 YYREEE (reference sequence). The CDR3 totals 15 residues. The DNA for the CDR3 is TGTGCCAGCAGCTCAACCGGGACAGGCTTCTATGAGCAGTTCTTC. This codes for CASSSTGTGFYEQFF.

As for this clonotype: A read error may explain this, as a much larger clone is one base away. CDR3 nucleotide sequence: TGTGCCAGCATCTTAGCAGGGGGCGGGCATGGCTACACCTTC. The encoded protein is CASILAGGGHGYTF. V gene TRBV7-2 combines with J gene TRBJ1-2; 8 positions agree with TRBD1. Germline V CDR1 and CDR2: SGHTA, FQGNSA. The CDR3 consists of 14 residues.

This clonotype came up many times. The gene calls are TRBV28 and TRBJ2-3; 8 bases agree with TRBD2. This CDR3 is built from 17 residues. V lost 3 bases and J lost 5; bases outside the gene matches: 13. Germline loops: CDR1 MDHEN, CDR2 SYDVKM. Written as DNA, the CDR3 is TGTGCCAGCAGTTTGGGACCGGGACTAGGAGGCGGAGATACGCAGTATTTT. This sequence encodes CASSLGPGLGGGDTQYF.

Notes on this clonotype: A much larger clone sits a single nucleotide away, making a read error possible. The J gene is TRBJ1-5, the V gene TRBV2; unclear D gene. The CDR3 runs to 14 residues. Germline lookup yields CDR1 SNHLY and CDR2 FYNNEI. The CDR3 sequence: CASSFMTSNQPKHF. The CDR3 coding sequence is TGTGCCAGCTCTTTCATGACTAGCAATCAGCCCAAGCATTTT.

This clonotype occurred many times. J is TRBJ2-6 and V is TRBV11-3; the D is unclear. CDR1 and CDR2 (germline): SGHNT, YENEEA. The ends were cut back, 4 bases at V and 0 bases at J, with 16 bases in the middle. CDR3 length equals 18 residues. CDR3 sequence reads: CASSSSTDTVSGANVLTF. CDR3 DNA: TGTGCCAGCAGCTCCTCGACGGATACAGTCTCTGGGGCCAACGTCCTGACTTTC.

This clonotype was found many times. CDR3 residues: CASSLSGGYTGELFF. The CDR3, as DNA: TGTGCCAGCAGCTTAAGCGGGGGGTACACCGGGGAGCTGTTTTTT. V and J are TRBV7-2 and TRBJ2-2; 9 nucleotides agree with TRBD2. The V gene end was trimmed by 2 bases and the J gene end by 3 bases; junction bases not matched to a gene: 1. This CDR3 has 15 residues. The germline gives CDR1 SGHTA, CDR2 FQGNSA.

This rearrangement joins TRBV12-3 or TRBV12-4 to TRBJ2-7; D is possibly TRBD1 (6 bases). This CDR3 comprises 13 residues. Trimming left V 3 bases short and J 4 bases short, with 10 bases between. CDR3 sequence reads: CASSLWGRYEQYF. CDR3 sequence (DNA): TGTGCCAGCAGTTTGTGGGGGCGGTACGAGCAGTACTTC.

There are many counts of this clonotype. The chain links TRBV7-2 to TRBJ2-3, with 9 positions matching TRBD2. Germline V gene sequence: CDR1 SGHTA, CDR2 FQGNSA. Trimming removed 0 bases from V and 2 bases from J; junction bases left unmatched: 6. This CDR3 spans 17 amino acids. The CDR3 coding sequence is TGTGCCAGCAGCTTAGCCCTAGCGGGGATTATCACAGATACGCAGTATTTT. Protein product: CASSLALAGIITDTQYF.

This clonotype was observed many times. V gene TRBV20-1 combines with J gene TRBJ2-1, with D perhaps TRBD1 or TRBD2 (5 bases each). The V end was cut by 7 bases, the J end by 0 bases, with 10 bases between. CDR3 size: 13 residues. Germline CDR1 is DFQATT and CDR2 is SNEGSKA (reference sequence). The CDR3 protein is CSEGSRSYNEQFF. CDR3 DNA sequence: TGCAGTGAGGGGAGCCGCTCCTACAATGAGCAGTTCTTC.

This clonotype was picked up many times. This chain connects TRBV7-2 to TRBJ2-3, with 7 bases lining up with TRBD2. The ends lost 9 bases at V and 3 bases at J; junction bases unmatched: 6. CDR1 and CDR2 (germline): SGHTA, FQGNSA. The CDR3 totals 13 residues. The CDR3 loop is CASSGLRTDTQYF. The CDR3 coding sequence is TGTGCCAGTAGCGGGCTAAGAACAGATACGCAGTATTTT. The variable domain in full, with the rest retrieved from reference TRBV7-2 and TRBJ2-3, is GAGVSQSPSNKVTEKGKDVELRCDPISGHTALYWYRQSLGQGLEFLIYFQGNSAPDKSGLPSDRFSAERTGGSVSTLTIQRTQQEDSAVYLCASSGLRTDTQYFGPGTRLTVL.

This clonotype was seen repeatedly, ten times or more. The V gene is TRBV4-3, the J gene TRBJ2-7; 9 bases match TRBD2. CDR1 is LGHNA and CDR2 is YSLEER in the germline V gene. With 6 bases clipped from V and 3 bases from J, the junction kept 15 bases outside the gene matches. There are 17 residues in the CDR3. For the CDR3, the DNA is TGCGCCAGCAGGCAAACGGGACTAGCTCCATGCTACTACGAGCAGTACTTC. Amino acid sequence: CASRQTGLAPCYYEQYF.

The chain uses TRBV5-1 and TRBJ1-1; D may be TRBD1 (5 bases). This CDR3 region has 15 residues. Germline CDR1 reads SGHRS; CDR2 reads YFSETQ. Trimming left V 5 bases short and J 0 bases short, with 14 bases between. The DNA for the CDR3 is TGCGCCAGCAGGGGGGGAATCCTCATGAACACTGAAGCTTTCTTT. Protein sequence: CASRGGILMNTEAFF. The full variable domain, in which reference TRBV5-1 and TRBJ1-1 provide the parts outside the CDR3, is KAGVTQTPRYLIKTRGQQVTLSCSPISGHRSVSWYQQTPGQGLQFLFEYFSETQRNKGNFPGRFSGRQFSNSRSEMNVSTLELGDSALYLCASRGGILMNTEAFFGQGTRLTVV.

This clonotype was picked up many times. This chain links TRBV7-2 with TRBJ2-5; 9 bases fit TRBD1. The CDR3 runs to 14 residues. V was pared by 5 bases and J by 5 bases, with 6 bases of the junction left unmatched. Germline CDR1 is SGHTA and CDR2 is FQGNSA. The DNA of the CDR3 is TGTGCCAGCAGCCCTAACAGGGGGCTGGAGACCCAGTACTTC. Translation: CASSPNRGLETQYF.

The table lists this clonotype with many counts. V and J are TRBV14 and TRBJ1-1; D unresolved. V was pared by 1 base and J by 1 base, with 19 bases between. Germline-derived CDR1 and CDR2 are SGHDN and FVKESK. This CDR3 spans 18 amino acids. The CDR3 region is CASSQGLRAEVPNTEAFF. The CDR3, as DNA: TGTGCCAGCAGCCAAGGTCTCCGGGCCGAAGTACCGAACACTGAAGCTTTCTTT.